This entry lists 3 T cell receptor beta chains sequenced from one sample in a study of T cells expressing NK-cell markers. One entry per CDR3 protein, without DNA, is what TCRdb gives after re-calling the 5' RACE reads. This sample's clone table lists roughly 180,000 distinct CDR3 sequences. Sequenced input: blood T cells: a sorted CD56 or NKG2C T cell subset, CD4+ or CD8+ T cells, or bulk PBMC T cells (not recorded which). The receptors stem from a woman aged 18-70 years in good health.

The chain combines TRBV18 with TRBJ1-1. The CDR3 consists of 15 residues. In germline, CDR1 is KGHSH, CDR2 LQKENI. The CDR3 sequence is CASSPRGPMNTEAFF.

This sequence joins TRBV5-1 and TRBJ1-1; the D call of TRBD1 rests on TCRdb alone, since no DNA is present to check it. This CDR3 has 13 amino acids. Germline values: CDR1 SGHRS, CDR2 YFSETQ. The chain's CDR3 is CASRGVGNTEAFF.

The rearrangement joins TRBV12-3 or TRBV12-4 to TRBJ2-2; TCRdb indicates TRBD1, and absent DNA this call remains unverified. CDR3 length: 14 amino acids. The CDR3 loop reads CASSSQGGTGELFF.